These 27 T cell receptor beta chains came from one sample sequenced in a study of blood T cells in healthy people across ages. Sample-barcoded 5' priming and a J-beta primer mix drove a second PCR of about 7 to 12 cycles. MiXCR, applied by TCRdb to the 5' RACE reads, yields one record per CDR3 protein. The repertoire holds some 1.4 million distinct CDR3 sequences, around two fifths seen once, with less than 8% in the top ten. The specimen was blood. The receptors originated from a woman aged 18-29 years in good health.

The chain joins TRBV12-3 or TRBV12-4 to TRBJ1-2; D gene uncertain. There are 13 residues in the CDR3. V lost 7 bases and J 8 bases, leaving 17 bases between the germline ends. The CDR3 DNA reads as TGTGCCAGCACCAACCGACGGGCCGTGGGCTACACCTTC. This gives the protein CASTNRRAVGYTF.

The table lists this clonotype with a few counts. The CDR3 bases are TGTGCCAGCCATAAGGGGAGGAATGAAAAACTGTTTTTT. It yields the protein CASHKGRNEKLFF. The chain has TRBV28 and TRBJ1-4; tentative D call: TRBD1 (5 bases). The germline gives CDR1 MDHEN, CDR2 SYDVKM. The ends were cut back, 8 bases at V and 5 bases at J, with 12 bases in the middle. The CDR3 spans 13 residues.

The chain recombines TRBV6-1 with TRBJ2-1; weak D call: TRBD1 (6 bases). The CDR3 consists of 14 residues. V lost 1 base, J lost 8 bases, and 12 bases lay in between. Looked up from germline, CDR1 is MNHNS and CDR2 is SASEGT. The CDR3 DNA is TGTGCCAGCAGTGAAGTAGTTGGGGGCGATGAGCAGTTCTTC. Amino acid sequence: CASSEVVGGDEQFF.

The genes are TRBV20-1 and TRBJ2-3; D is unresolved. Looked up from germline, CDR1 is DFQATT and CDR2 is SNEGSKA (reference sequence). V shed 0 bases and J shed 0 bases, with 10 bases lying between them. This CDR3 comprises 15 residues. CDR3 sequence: CSAREATYSTDTQYF. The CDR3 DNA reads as TGCAGTGCTAGAGAGGCGACCTATAGCACAGATACGCAGTATTTT.

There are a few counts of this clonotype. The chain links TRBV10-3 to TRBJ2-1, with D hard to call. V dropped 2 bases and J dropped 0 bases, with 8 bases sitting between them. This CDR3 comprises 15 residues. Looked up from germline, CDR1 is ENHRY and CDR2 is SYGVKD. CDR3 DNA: TGTGCCATCAGTGAGGGATACTACTCCTACAATGAGCAGTTCTTC. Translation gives CAISEGYYSYNEQFF.

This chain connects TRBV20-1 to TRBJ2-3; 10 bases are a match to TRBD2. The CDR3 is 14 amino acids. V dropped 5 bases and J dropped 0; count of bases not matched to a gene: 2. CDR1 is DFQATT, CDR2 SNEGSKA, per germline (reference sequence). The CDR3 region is CSAGLAASTDTQYF. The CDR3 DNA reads TGCAGTGCTGGACTAGCGGCTAGCACAGATACGCAGTATTTT.

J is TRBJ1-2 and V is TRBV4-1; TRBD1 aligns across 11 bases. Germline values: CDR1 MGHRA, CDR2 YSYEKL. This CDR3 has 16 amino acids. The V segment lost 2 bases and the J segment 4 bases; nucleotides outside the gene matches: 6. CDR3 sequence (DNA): TGCGCCAGCAGCCAAATCGGGACAGGGGGTTTCTATGGCTACACCTTC. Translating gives CASSQIGTGGFYGYTF.

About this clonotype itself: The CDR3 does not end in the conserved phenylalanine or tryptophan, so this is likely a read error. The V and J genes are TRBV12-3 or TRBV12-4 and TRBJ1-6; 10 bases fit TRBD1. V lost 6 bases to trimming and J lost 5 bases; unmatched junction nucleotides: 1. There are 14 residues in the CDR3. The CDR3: CASRGTGDNSPLHL. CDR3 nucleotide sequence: TGTGCCAGCAGGGGGACAGGGGATAATTCACCCCTCCACCTT.

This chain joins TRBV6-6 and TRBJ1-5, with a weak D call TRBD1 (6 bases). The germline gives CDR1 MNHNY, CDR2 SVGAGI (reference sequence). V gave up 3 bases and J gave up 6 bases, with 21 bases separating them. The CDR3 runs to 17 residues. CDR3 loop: CASSYAQGRVSAQPQHF. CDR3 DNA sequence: TGTGCCAGCAGTTATGCACAGGGACGAGTTTCGGCTCAGCCCCAGCATTTT.

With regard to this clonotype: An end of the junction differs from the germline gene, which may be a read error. For the CDR3, the DNA is TGTGCCACCCGCAGGGGTCTAGCAGGCAGCACAGATACGCAGTATTTT. It translates to CATRRGLAGSTDTQYF. The V and J genes are TRBV15 and TRBJ2-3; the D gene is possibly TRBD1 (6 bases). The CDR3 consists of 16 residues. Germline CDR1 reads LNHNV; CDR2 reads YYDKDF (reference sequence).

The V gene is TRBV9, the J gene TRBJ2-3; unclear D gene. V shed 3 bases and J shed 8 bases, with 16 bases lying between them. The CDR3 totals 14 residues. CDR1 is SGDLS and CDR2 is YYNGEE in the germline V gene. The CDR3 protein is CASSGRQPPGTQYF. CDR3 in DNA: TGTGCCAGCAGCGGAAGGCAGCCCCCCGGTACGCAGTATTTT. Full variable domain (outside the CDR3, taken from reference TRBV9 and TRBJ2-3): DSGVTQTPKHLITATGQRVTLRCSPRSGDLSVYWYQQSLDQGLQFLIQYYNGEERAKGNILERFSAQQFPDLHSELNLSSLELGDSALYFCASSGRQPPGTQYFGPGTRLTVL.

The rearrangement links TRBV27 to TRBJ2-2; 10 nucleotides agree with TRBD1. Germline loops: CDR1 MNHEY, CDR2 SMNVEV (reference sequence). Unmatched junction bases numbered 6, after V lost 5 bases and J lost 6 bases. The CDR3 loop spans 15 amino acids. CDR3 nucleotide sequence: TGTGCCAGCAGTCCCCGGGACAGGGGTTCCGGGGAGCTGTTTTTT. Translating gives CASSPRDRGSGELFF.

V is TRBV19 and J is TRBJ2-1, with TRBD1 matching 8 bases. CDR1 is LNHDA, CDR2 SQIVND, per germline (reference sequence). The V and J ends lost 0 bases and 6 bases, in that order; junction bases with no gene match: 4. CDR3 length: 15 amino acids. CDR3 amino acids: CASSIDRTGSNEQFF. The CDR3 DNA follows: TGTGCCAGTAGTATAGATCGGACAGGGAGCAATGAGCAGTTCTTC.

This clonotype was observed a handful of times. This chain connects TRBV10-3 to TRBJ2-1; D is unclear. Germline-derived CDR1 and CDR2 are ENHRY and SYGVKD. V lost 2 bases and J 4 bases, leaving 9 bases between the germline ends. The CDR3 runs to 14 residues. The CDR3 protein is CAISETPEYNEQFF. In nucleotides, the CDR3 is TGTGCCATCAGTGAGACCCCGGAGTACAATGAGCAGTTCTTC.

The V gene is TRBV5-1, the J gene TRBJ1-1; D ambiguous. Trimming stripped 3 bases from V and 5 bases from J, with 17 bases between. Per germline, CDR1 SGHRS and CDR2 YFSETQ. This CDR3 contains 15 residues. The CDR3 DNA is TGCGCCAGCAGCTCAAACCCCGAGGGTTGGACTGAAGCTTTCTTT. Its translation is CASSSNPEGWTEAFF.

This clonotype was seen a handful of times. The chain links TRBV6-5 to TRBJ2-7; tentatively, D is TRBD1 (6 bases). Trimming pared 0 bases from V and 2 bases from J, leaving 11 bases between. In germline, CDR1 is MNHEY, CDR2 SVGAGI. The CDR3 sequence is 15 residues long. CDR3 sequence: CASSYSRDTAYEQYF. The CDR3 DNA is TGTGCCAGCAGTTACTCCCGGGACACCGCCTACGAGCAGTACTTC.

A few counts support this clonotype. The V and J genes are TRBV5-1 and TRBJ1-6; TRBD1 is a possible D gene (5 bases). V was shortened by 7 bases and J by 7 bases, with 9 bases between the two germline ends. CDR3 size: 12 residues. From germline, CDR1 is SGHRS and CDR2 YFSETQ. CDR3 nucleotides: TGCGCCAGCTCGGGGGGGAATTCACCCCTCCACTTT. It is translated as CASSGGNSPLHF.

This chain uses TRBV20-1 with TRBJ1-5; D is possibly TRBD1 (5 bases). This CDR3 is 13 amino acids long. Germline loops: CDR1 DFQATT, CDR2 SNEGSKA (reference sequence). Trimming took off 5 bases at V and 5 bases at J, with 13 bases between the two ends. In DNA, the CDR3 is TGCAGTGCTCCCCGAGGGGTCGATCAGCCCCAGCATTTT. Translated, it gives CSAPRGVDQPQHF.

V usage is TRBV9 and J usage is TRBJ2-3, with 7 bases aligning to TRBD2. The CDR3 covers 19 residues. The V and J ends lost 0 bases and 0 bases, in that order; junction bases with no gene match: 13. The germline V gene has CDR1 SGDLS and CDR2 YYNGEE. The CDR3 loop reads CASSVGMGGGGPSTDTQYF. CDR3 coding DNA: TGTGCCAGCAGCGTAGGTATGGGCGGGGGAGGCCCTAGCACAGATACGCAGTATTTT.

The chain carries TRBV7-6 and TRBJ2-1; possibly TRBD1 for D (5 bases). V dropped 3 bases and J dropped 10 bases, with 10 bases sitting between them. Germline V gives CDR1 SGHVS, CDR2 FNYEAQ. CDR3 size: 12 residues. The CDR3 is CASSLFNREQFF. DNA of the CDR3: TGTGCCAGCAGCTTGTTTAACAGGGAGCAGTTCTTC. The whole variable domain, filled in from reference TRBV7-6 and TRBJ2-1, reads GAGVSQSPRYKVTKRGQDVALRCDPISGHVSLYWYRQALGQGPEFLTYFNYEAQQDKSGLPNDRFSAERPEGSISTLTIQRTEQRDSAMYRCASSLFNREQFFGPGTRLTVL.

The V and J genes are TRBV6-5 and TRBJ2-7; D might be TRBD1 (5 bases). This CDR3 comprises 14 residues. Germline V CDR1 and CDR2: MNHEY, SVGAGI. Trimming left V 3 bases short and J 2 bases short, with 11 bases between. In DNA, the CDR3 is TGTGCCAGCAGTTATGGGGCCAGAACCTACGAGCAGTACTTC. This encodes CASSYGARTYEQYF.

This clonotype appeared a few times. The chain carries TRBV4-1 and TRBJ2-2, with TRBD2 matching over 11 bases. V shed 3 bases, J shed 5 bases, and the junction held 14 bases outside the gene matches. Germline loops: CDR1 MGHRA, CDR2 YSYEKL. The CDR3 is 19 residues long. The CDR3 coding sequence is TGCGCCAGCAGCCACCCCACGACTCTAGCGGGGGGACCAACCGGGGAGCTGTTTTTT. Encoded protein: CASSHPTTLAGGPTGELFF.

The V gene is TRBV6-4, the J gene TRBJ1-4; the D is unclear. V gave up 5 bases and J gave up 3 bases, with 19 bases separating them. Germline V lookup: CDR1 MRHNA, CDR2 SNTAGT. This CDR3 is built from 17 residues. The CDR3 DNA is TGTGCCAGCAGTATAGGCCCCCTTGTTGCAGCTAATGAAAAACTGTTTTTT. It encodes CASSIGPLVAANEKLFF.

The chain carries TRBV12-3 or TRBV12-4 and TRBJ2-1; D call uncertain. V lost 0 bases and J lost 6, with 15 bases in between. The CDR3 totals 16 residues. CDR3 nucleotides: TGTGCCAGCAGTTTAGCGCGAACTTCCTTGTCCAATGAGCAGTTCTTC. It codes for CASSLARTSLSNEQFF.

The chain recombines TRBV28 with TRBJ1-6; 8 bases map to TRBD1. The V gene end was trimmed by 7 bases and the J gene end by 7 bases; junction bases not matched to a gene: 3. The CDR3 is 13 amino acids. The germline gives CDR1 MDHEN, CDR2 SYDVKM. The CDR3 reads CASTGGANSPLHF. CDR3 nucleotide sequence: TGTGCCAGCACAGGGGGCGCAAATTCACCCCTCCACTTT.

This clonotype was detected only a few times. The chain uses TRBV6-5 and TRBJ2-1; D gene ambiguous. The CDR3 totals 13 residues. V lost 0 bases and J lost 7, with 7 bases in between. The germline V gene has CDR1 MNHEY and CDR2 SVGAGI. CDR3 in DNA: TGTGCCAGCAGTTACTCGGTCAGTAATGAGCAGTTCTTC. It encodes CASSYSVSNEQFF.

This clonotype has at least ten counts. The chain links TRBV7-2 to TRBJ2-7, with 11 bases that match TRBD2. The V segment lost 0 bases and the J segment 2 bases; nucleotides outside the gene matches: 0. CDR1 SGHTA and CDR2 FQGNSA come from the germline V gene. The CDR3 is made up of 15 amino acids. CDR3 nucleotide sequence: TGTGCCAGCAGCTTAGCTAGCGGGGGGGCCTACGAGCAGTACTTC. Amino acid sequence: CASSLASGGAYEQYF.